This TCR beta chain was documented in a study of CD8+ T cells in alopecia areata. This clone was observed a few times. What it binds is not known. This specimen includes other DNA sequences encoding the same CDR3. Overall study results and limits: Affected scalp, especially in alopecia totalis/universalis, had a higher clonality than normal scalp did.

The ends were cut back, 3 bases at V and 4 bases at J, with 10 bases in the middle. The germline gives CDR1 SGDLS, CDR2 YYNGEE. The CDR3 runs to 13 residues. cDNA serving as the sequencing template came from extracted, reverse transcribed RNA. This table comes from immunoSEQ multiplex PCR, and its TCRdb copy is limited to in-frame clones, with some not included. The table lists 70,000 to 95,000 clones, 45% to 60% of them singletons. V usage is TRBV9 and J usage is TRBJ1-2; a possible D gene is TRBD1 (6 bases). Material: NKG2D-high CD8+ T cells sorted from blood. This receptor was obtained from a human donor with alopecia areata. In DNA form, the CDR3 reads TGTGCCAGCAGCGCTGGACAGTCCTATGGCTACACCTTC. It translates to CASSAGQSYGYTF. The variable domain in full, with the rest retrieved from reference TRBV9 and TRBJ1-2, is DSGVTQTPKHLITATGQRVTLRCSPRSGDLSVYWYQQSLDQGLQFLIQYYNGEERAKGNILERFSAQQFPDLHSELNLSSLELGDSALYFCASSAGQSYGYTFGSGTRLTVV.